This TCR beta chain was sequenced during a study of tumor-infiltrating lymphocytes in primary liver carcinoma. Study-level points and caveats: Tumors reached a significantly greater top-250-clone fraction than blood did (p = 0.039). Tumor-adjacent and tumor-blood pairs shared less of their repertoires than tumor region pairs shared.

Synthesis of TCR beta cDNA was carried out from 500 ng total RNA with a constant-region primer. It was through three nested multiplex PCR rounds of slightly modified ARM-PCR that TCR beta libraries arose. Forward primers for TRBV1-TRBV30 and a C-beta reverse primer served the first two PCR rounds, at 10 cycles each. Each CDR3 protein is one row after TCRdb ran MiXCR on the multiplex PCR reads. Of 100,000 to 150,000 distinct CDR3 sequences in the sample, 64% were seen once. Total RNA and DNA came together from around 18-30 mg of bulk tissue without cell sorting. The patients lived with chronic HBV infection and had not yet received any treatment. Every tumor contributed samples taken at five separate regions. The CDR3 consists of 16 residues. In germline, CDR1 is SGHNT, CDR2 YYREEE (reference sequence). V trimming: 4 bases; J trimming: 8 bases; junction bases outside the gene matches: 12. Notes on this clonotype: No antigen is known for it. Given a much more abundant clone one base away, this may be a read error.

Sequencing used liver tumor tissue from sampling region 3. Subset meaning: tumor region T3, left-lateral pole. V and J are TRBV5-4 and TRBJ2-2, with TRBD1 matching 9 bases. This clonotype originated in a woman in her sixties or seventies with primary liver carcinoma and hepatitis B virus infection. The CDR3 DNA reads TGTGCCAGCAGCCTACCTGTGACAGGGGGAATGGGGGAGCTGTTTTTT. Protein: CASSLPVTGGMGELFF.